These 17 T cell receptor beta chains were all obtained from the same sample, sequenced in a study of blood T cell repertoires in COVID-19. Clones were sequenced by immunoSEQ multiplex PCR, and TCRdb holds only the in-frame ones, with some missing. The repertoire holds fewer than 350,000 clones, with around 89% as singletons. Sequenced sample: PBMCs or T cells enriched from blood (not recorded which). The receptor source for this set is a woman aged 40-49 years who had recovered from COVID-19.

The chain links TRBV29-1 to TRBJ1-2; D is undetermined. Germline CDR1 reads SQVTM; CDR2 reads ANQGSEA. CDR3 size: 12 residues. The V and J ends lost 1 base and 5 bases respectively, with 8 bases between them. The CDR3 nucleotides read TGCAGCGTTGAAGGTTTGCAGTATGGCTACACCTTC. Encoded protein: CSVEGLQYGYTF.

Here the CDR3 reads CASRTGGVYEQYF. For the CDR3, the DNA is TGTGCCAGCAGGACAGGGGGTGTGTACGAGCAGTACTTC. This rearrangement joins TRBV6-5 to TRBJ2-7; 9 bases are shared with TRBD1. Trimming at V came to 6 bases and at J to 4 bases, leaving 4 bases not matched to a gene. The CDR3 is 13 amino acids. Germline CDR1 reads MNHEY; CDR2 reads SVGAGI.

The gene calls are TRBV11-3 and TRBJ1-4; D is ambiguous. Trimming took 1 base from V and 8 from J, leaving 11 bases between them. CDR1 is SGHNT, CDR2 YENEEA, per germline. This CDR3 has 14 amino acids. This chain's CDR3 is CASSLAYGVEKLFF. The CDR3 coding sequence is TGTGCCAGCAGCTTAGCGTACGGTGTCGAAAAACTGTTTTTT. Full variable domain (rest looked up from reference TRBV11-3 and TRBJ1-4): EAGVVQSPRYKIIEKKQPVAFWCNPISGHNTLYWYLQNLGQGPELLIRYENEEAVDDSQLPKDRFSAERLKGVDSTLKIQPAELGDSAVYLCASSLAYGVEKLFFGSGTQLSVL.

This clone was recorded only once. The rearrangement uses TRBV19 and TRBJ2-2, with D perhaps TRBD2 (6 bases). This CDR3 contains 14 residues. Between the trimmed V and J ends, which lost 11 bases and 5 bases, there was a span of 18 bases. The germline V gene has CDR1 LNHDA and CDR2 SQIVND (reference sequence). The CDR3 bases are TGTGCCGCCGAGTTAAGGGGAGGAACCGGGGAGCTGTTTTTT. Amino acid sequence: CAAELRGGTGELFF.

This clone was seen only a few times. The chain carries TRBV28 and TRBJ2-7; 10 bases are shared with TRBD2. Germline CDR1 and CDR2: MDHEN and SYDVKM. CDR3 length equals 17 residues. Trimming took 4 bases from V and 3 from J; bases not matched to a gene: 12. CDR3 nucleotide sequence: TGTGCCAGCAGTTCCGCGGGTAGCGGGGGGATTTACTACGAGCAGTACTTC. This encodes CASSSAGSGGIYYEQYF. The full variable domain, in which reference TRBV28 and TRBJ2-7 provide the parts outside the CDR3, is DVKVTQSSRYLVKRTGEKVFLECVQDMDHENMFWYRQDPGLGLRLIYFSYDVKMKEKGDIPEGYSVSREKKERFSLILESASTNQTSMYLCASSSAGSGGIYYEQYFGPGTRLTVT.

This chain uses TRBV7-9 with TRBJ2-6; D ambiguous. In germline, CDR1 is SEHNR, CDR2 FQNEAQ (reference sequence). The CDR3 runs to 17 residues. V dropped 1 base and J dropped 0 bases, with 10 bases sitting between them. The CDR3 spells CASSLGWQSSGANVLTF. The CDR3 DNA reads TGTGCCAGCAGCTTAGGGTGGCAGTCCTCTGGGGCCAACGTCCTGACTTTC.

The gene calls are TRBV10-3 and TRBJ2-1; D perhaps matches TRBD2 (5 bases). The V gene's germline CDR1 is ENHRY and CDR2 SYGVKD. There are 14 residues in the CDR3. V was clipped by 3 bases and J by 4 bases, with 10 bases between them. The CDR3 DNA follows: TGTGCCATCAGTGATGGGCTAGCTTACAATGAGCAGTTCTTC. Its translation is CAISDGLAYNEQFF.

The rearrangement joins TRBV7-8 to TRBJ2-7, with D possibly matching TRBD2 (5 bases). The CDR3 loop spans 17 amino acids. From germline, CDR1 is SGHVS and CDR2 FQNEAQ. The V end was cut by 5 bases, the J end by 5 bases, with 25 bases between. CDR3 amino acids: CASSPLTYSLGVDEQYF. CDR3 bases: TGTGCCAGCAGCCCCCTGACTTATAGCCTCGGGGTGGACGAGCAGTACTTC.

The chain combines TRBV4-2 with TRBJ1-5; possible D gene TRBD1, 6 bases. Trimming stripped 4 bases from V and 1 base from J, with 14 bases between. Germline CDR1 reads LGHNA; CDR2 reads YNFKEQ. There are 16 residues in the CDR3. The chain's CDR3 is CASSPTGRDSNQPQHF. The CDR3 bases are TGTGCCAGCAGCCCCACAGGGAGGGACAGCAATCAGCCCCAGCATTTT.

This clone occurred once. The chain recombines TRBV27 with TRBJ1-5; D gene unclear. CDR3 length: 14 residues. The ends were cut back, 5 bases at V and 2 bases at J, with 10 bases in the middle. Germline V lookup: CDR1 MNHEY, CDR2 SMNVEV (reference sequence). CDR3 nucleotides: TGTGCCAGCAGTCCATGGCAGGGCAATCAGCCCCAGCATTTT. Translation: CASSPWQGNQPQHF.

CDR3 sequence: CASSIRSQGGNQPQHF. The CDR3 DNA reads TGTGCCAGTAGTATCCGTTCGCAGGGGGGCAATCAGCCCCAGCATTTT. The rearrangement links TRBV19 to TRBJ1-5, with 7 bases identical to TRBD1. V dropped 3 bases and J dropped 2; count of bases not matched to a gene: 7. Germline V gene sequence: CDR1 LNHDA, CDR2 SQIVND (reference sequence). The CDR3 extends over 16 amino acids.

The chain recombines TRBV18 with TRBJ2-3; 7 nucleotides match TRBD2. V gave up 5 bases and J gave up 3 bases; unmatched junction bases: 11. This CDR3 has 16 amino acids. Per germline, CDR1 KGHSH and CDR2 LQKENI. The CDR3 reads CASSSLAGTGTDTQYF. The CDR3 nucleotides are TGTGCCAGCTCATCTTTAGCGGGCACAGGAACAGATACGCAGTATTTT.

V gene TRBV6-2 or TRBV6-3 combines with J gene TRBJ2-7, with TRBD1 as a possible D gene (5 bases). Trimming took 6 bases from V and 1 from J, leaving 7 bases between them. In germline, CDR1 is MNHEY, CDR2 SVGEGT. The CDR3 is made up of 12 amino acids. Here the CDR3 reads CASSRQSYEQYF. CDR3 DNA sequence: TGTGCCAGCAGCCGACAGTCCTACGAGCAGTACTTC.

In regard to this clone: One end of the junction varies from germline; a read error may be responsible. J is TRBJ2-1 and V is TRBV4-1, with TRBD2 matching 11 bases. Germline assignment: CDR1 MGHRA and CDR2 YSYEKL. There are 18 residues in the CDR3. CDR3 in amino acids: CASTQLAGARFTGNEQFF. The CDR3 region has the DNA TGCGCCAGCACCCAACTAGCGGGGGCCCGATTTACTGGGAATGAGCAGTTCTTC.

The chain is built from TRBV18 and TRBJ2-7; 8 bases align to TRBD1. The ends lost 5 bases at V and 6 bases at J; junction bases unmatched: 9. Germline lookup yields CDR1 KGHSH and CDR2 LQKENI. The CDR3 has 14 amino acids. The CDR3 DNA sequence: TGTGCCAGCTCAGCGCAGACAGGGGCAGTCGAGCAGTACTTC. It codes for CASSAQTGAVEQYF.

This clone has a single count. The chain combines TRBV28 with TRBJ1-2, with TRBD1 as a possible D gene (5 bases). CDR1 and CDR2 from the germline V gene are MDHEN and SYDVKM. The CDR3 has 14 amino acids. V lost 7 bases to trimming and J lost 4 bases, with 16 bases between them. The CDR3 loop is CASISGVPSYGYTF. CDR3 DNA sequence: TGTGCCAGCATCTCGGGGGTACCCAGCTATGGCTACACCTTC.

The chain employs TRBV7-6 and TRBJ2-5; 11 bases match TRBD2. Germline V gives CDR1 SGHVS, CDR2 FNYEAQ. V lost 5 bases, J lost 4 bases, and 9 bases stayed unmatched. The CDR3 has 16 residues. This chain's CDR3 is CASSTSSGRALETQYF. The CDR3 DNA follows: TGTGCCAGCAGCACGAGTAGCGGGAGGGCTTTAGAGACCCAGTACTTC. Together with reference TRBV7-6 and TRBJ2-5, the CDR3 gives the full variable domain: GAGVSQSPRYKVTKRGQDVALRCDPISGHVSLYWYRQALGQGPEFLTYFNYEAQQDKSGLPNDRFSAERPEGSISTLTIQRTEQRDSAMYRCASSTSSGRALETQYFGPGTRLLVL.